The clone carrying this T cell receptor beta chain was recorded a few times. Its matching antigen is unknown. The data were taken from a study of CD8+ T cells in alopecia areata. The CDR3 has 13 residues. V lost 3 bases to trimming and J lost 5 bases; unmatched junction nucleotides: 3. In germline, CDR1 is SGDLS, CDR2 YYNGEE. Extracted RNA was reverse transcribed, and the resulting cDNA served as sequencing template. The assay was immunoSEQ multiplex PCR, and TCRdb's table has in-frame clones only and misses some. The table has about 110,000 clones, approximately 63% seen once. Notes on the study in general: Resident alphabeta T cells of normal skin are also sequenced in scalp samples.

The genes are TRBV9 and TRBJ1-1; 8 positions match TRBD1. The sample taken for sequencing was CD8+ T cells sorted from blood. The TCR comes from a human donor in good health. The DNA for the CDR3 is TGTGCCAGCAGCGAGACAGGGGTGACTGAAGCTTTCTTT. Its protein is CASSETGVTEAFF.